These 17 T cell receptor beta chains share one sample of origin, sequenced in a study of blood T cell repertoires in COVID-19. Clones were sequenced by immunoSEQ multiplex PCR, and TCRdb holds only the in-frame ones, with some missing. The data show some 350,000 clones, 85% to 90% seen once. Material: peripheral blood. The receptors come from a man aged 18-30 years with active or convalescent COVID-19.

The chain is built from TRBV9 and TRBJ2-1; possible D gene TRBD2, 6 bases. The V and J ends lost 3 bases and 7 bases respectively, with 17 bases between them. Germline V gene data show CDR1 as SGDLS and CDR2 as YYNGEE. The CDR3 extends over 15 amino acids. CDR3 DNA sequence: TGTGCCAGCAGCGAGACTAGTTATCTGGTAAATGAGCAGTTCTTC. It is translated as CASSETSYLVNEQFF.

The V and J genes are TRBV5-1 and TRBJ2-1, with 12 positions matching TRBD2. CDR1 and CDR2 (germline): SGHRS, YFSETQ. The CDR3 spans 15 residues. V dropped 3 bases and J dropped 9; count of bases not matched to a gene: 7. The CDR3 bases are TGCGCCAGCAGCTCCAGACTAGCGGGAGAAGGTGAGCAGTTCTTC. It is translated as CASSSRLAGEGEQFF.

This chain joins TRBV6-5 and TRBJ2-7; a possible D gene is TRBD1 (8 bases). Germline CDR1 and CDR2: MNHEY and SVGAGI. The CDR3 runs to 12 residues. V was pared by 9 bases and J by 6 bases, with 15 bases between. The CDR3 DNA reads TGTGCCAGATTGGACAGGGAGGGCGAGCAGTACTTC. Amino acids: CARLDREGEQYF.

The chain has TRBV6-6 and TRBJ2-7; no definite D call. This CDR3 has 18 amino acids. Trimming shortened V by 5 bases and J by 0 bases, and 23 bases separated the two germline ends. CDR1 is MNHNY and CDR2 is SVGAGI in the germline V gene (reference sequence). Written as DNA, the CDR3 is TGTGCCAGCAGTCCGAGCCCTTATGAAACTGAGAGCTCCTACGAGCAGTACTTC. Translation: CASSPSPYETESSYEQYF.

The V call is TRBV13, the J call TRBJ2-7; perhaps TRBD1 as D (6 bases). Germline assignment: CDR1 PRHDT and CDR2 FYEKMQ (reference sequence). The ends were cut back, 7 bases at V and 4 bases at J, with 14 bases in the middle. CDR3 length: 13 amino acids. In DNA, the CDR3 is TGTGCCAGCAAGGGCAGGGGACGGTACGAGCAGTACTTC. This sequence encodes CASKGRGRYEQYF.

This chain uses TRBV29-1 with TRBJ2-2; D may be TRBD2 (5 bases). The CDR3 is made up of 11 amino acids. Germline V gives CDR1 SQVTM, CDR2 ANQGSEA. V gave up 6 bases and J gave up 6 bases, with 8 bases separating them. In DNA, the CDR3 is TGCAGCGTCCGGAGGTCCGGGGAGCTGTTTTTT. It encodes CSVRRSGELFF.

The V gene is TRBV12-5, the J gene TRBJ1-1; possible D gene TRBD1, 5 bases. The CDR3 has 16 residues. CDR1 is LGHNT and CDR2 is FRNRAP in the germline V gene. V was shortened by 0 bases and J by 3 bases, with 14 bases between the two germline ends. The CDR3 spells CASGLVLGARDTEAFF. The CDR3 region has the DNA TGTGCTAGTGGTTTGGTACTTGGGGCTAGGGACACTGAAGCTTTCTTT.

The chain employs TRBV4-2 and TRBJ2-2; TRBD1 is a possible D gene (7 bases). Germline assignment: CDR1 LGHNA and CDR2 YNFKEQ. There are 16 residues in the CDR3. Trimming shortened V by 5 bases and J by 4 bases, and 17 bases separated the two germline ends. This CDR3 reads CASSKGRQGGTGELFF. DNA of the CDR3: TGTGCCAGCAGCAAAGGTCGACAGGGAGGCACCGGGGAGCTGTTTTTT.

V gene TRBV4-1 combines with J gene TRBJ1-4; weak D call: TRBD1 (5 bases). V was cut by 4 bases and J by 2 bases, with 8 bases left in between. Germline assignment: CDR1 MGHRA and CDR2 YSYEKL. The CDR3 consists of 14 residues. In nucleotides, the CDR3 is TGCGCCAGCAGCCGGGCAGGGACTAATGAAAAACTGTTTTTT. This translates into CASSRAGTNEKLFF.

The J gene is TRBJ2-2, the V gene TRBV27, with D hard to call. Trimming cost V 5 bases and J 1 base, with 11 bases left between them. The CDR3 spans 15 residues. Germline CDR1 reads MNHEY; CDR2 reads SMNVEV (reference sequence). The CDR3 region is CASSPSPLNTGELFF. The CDR3 DNA sequence: TGTGCCAGCAGTCCTTCTCCGTTGAACACCGGGGAGCTGTTTTTT.

The genes are TRBV6-5 and TRBJ1-2; 7 nucleotides align to TRBD1. The CDR3 covers 16 residues. Germline CDR1 reads MNHEY; CDR2 reads SVGAGI. The V segment lost 0 bases and the J segment 2 bases; nucleotides outside the gene matches: 6. In DNA, the CDR3 is TGTGCCAGCAGTTACTCGTGGACAGGACACAACTATGGCTACACCTTC. Residues: CASSYSWTGHNYGYTF.

The rearrangement uses TRBV7-8 and TRBJ2-1, with 11 bases lining up with TRBD2. The CDR3 runs to 15 residues. Germline V CDR1 and CDR2: SGHVS, FQNEAQ. Trimming cost V 4 bases and J 4 bases; bases outside gene matches: 3. This chain's CDR3 is CASSSSGGQYNEQFF. In DNA, the CDR3 is TGTGCCAGCAGCTCTAGCGGGGGGCAATACAATGAGCAGTTCTTC.

CDR3 coding DNA: TGTGCCACCAGTGACGGGACAGGGGATAGTCAGCCCCAGCATTTT. This translates into CATSDGTGDSQPQHF. The J gene is TRBJ1-5, the V gene TRBV24-1, with 10 bases that match TRBD1. Germline V gene sequence: CDR1 KGHDR, CDR2 SFDVKD. The CDR3 has 15 amino acids. Trimming cost V 4 bases and J 6 bases; bases outside gene matches: 5.

As for this clone: Germline and junction disagree at one end, which may indicate a read error. The chain employs TRBV7-7 and TRBJ2-1, with D unresolved. This CDR3 spans 15 amino acids. Germline lookup yields CDR1 SSHAT and CDR2 FNYEAQ (reference sequence). CDR3 in amino acids: CASSFGLPPYNEQFF. CDR3 nucleotides: TGTGCTAGCAGCTTCGGTCTCCCTCCCTACAATGAGCAGTTCTTC.

CDR3 amino acids: CASRPRSGTRDNEQFF. Written as DNA, the CDR3 is TGTGCCAGCAGGCCAAGATCCGGGACTAGGGACAATGAGCAGTTCTTC. The chain is built from TRBV27 and TRBJ2-1, with 8 positions matching TRBD2. V lost 6 bases to trimming and J lost 5 bases; unmatched junction nucleotides: 12. Germline values: CDR1 MNHEY, CDR2 SMNVEV (reference sequence). The length of the CDR3 is 16 residues.

The sample holds one count of this clone. The rearrangement uses TRBV5-6 and TRBJ2-7; 14 bases map to TRBD2. This CDR3 has 17 amino acids. Germline CDR1 reads SGHDT; CDR2 reads YYEEEE. J gave up 5 bases and V 2 bases, and 9 bases lay outside the gene matches. The CDR3 loop is CASSFSRLAGGSHEQYF. CDR3 nucleotide sequence: TGTGCCAGCAGCTTTTCTAGACTAGCGGGGGGGTCCCACGAGCAGTACTTC.

The chain has TRBV6-6 and TRBJ1-3, with a tentative D call TRBD1 (5 bases). This CDR3 spans 16 amino acids. Germline V CDR1 and CDR2: MNHNY, SVGAGI (reference sequence). The V end lost 2 bases, the J end lost 1 base, and 12 bases lay between the germline ends. The CDR3: CASSYDSSRSGNTIYF. CDR3 nucleotides: TGTGCCAGCAGTTACGACAGTAGTAGATCTGGAAACACCATATATTTT.